The 13 T cell receptor beta chains listed next were all sequenced from one sample in a study of OX40 agonist ivuxolimab in advanced cancers. The method behind the library was the immunoSEQ multiplex PCR assay. The immuneACCESS repertoire file appears here via TCRdb, limited to in-frame rearrangements. These files lack a portion of the clones; in checked studies, under half of the deficit traces to unresolved V genes, and the cause of the others is not known. The sample yields 90,000 to 100,000 clones; 80% to 90% were counted once. The ten largest clones add up to over 0.65% of the sample. This specimen consisted of CD4+ or CD8+ T cells sorted from blood, obtained in a trial of the OX40 agonist ivuxolimab. Receptor source: an adult with an advanced solid tumor such as melanoma, head and neck, liver or kidney cancer.

V usage is TRBV2 and J usage is TRBJ1-2; 8 nucleotides agree with TRBD1. Germline CDR1 reads SNHLY; CDR2 reads FYNNEI. V lost 8 bases and J lost 0; bases outside the gene matches: 8. The CDR3 covers 15 residues. CDR3 sequence reads: CASGQGFIPNYGYTF. The CDR3 DNA reads as TGTGCCAGCGGACAGGGCTTTATCCCTAACTATGGCTACACCTTC. The full variable domain, with the rest looked up from reference TRBV2 and TRBJ1-2, is EPEVTQTPSHQVTQMGQEVILRCVPISNHLYFYWYRQILGQKVEFLVSFYNNEISEKSEIFDDQFSVERPDGSNFTLKIRSTKLEDSAMYFCASGQGFIPNYGYTFGSGTRLTVV.

The rearrangement links TRBV7-9 to TRBJ1-2, with 7 bases identical to TRBD1. In germline, CDR1 is SEHNR, CDR2 FQNEAQ (reference sequence). The CDR3 has 16 amino acids. V gave up 1 base and J gave up 6 bases; unmatched junction bases: 11. CDR3 protein: CASSLGRDRVSNGYTF. The CDR3 DNA is TGTGCCAGCAGCTTAGGAAGAGACAGGGTCAGCAATGGCTACACCTTC. Full variable domain (rest looked up from reference TRBV7-9 and TRBJ1-2): DTGVSQNPRHKITKRGQNVTFRCDPISEHNRLYWYRQTLGQGPEFLTYFQNEAQLEKSRLLSDRFSAERPKGSFSTLEIQRTEQGDSAMYLCASSLGRDRVSNGYTFGSGTRLTVV.

The genes are TRBV4-1 and TRBJ2-5, with 15 bases fitting TRBD2. The CDR3 extends over 18 amino acids. The V segment lost 4 bases and the J segment 0 bases; nucleotides outside the gene matches: 6. Germline lookup yields CDR1 MGHRA and CDR2 YSYEKL. The CDR3 reads CASSRWTSGRADQETQYF. The CDR3 DNA reads as TGCGCCAGCAGCCGTTGGACTAGCGGGAGGGCCGACCAAGAGACCCAGTACTTC.

The chain joins TRBV9 to TRBJ2-3; unclear D gene. Germline V CDR1 and CDR2: SGDLS, YYNGEE. V shed 4 bases and J shed 4 bases, with 13 bases lying between them. The CDR3 extends over 14 amino acids. The CDR3 DNA is TGTGCCAGCAGCTCAACCCCTTCTGCAGATACGCAGTATTTT. It codes for CASSSTPSADTQYF.

This clone is medium-sized in the sample. Other DNA sequences in the sample encode the same CDR3. This chain connects TRBV7-9 to TRBJ2-7; 14 nucleotides match TRBD2. CDR1 is SEHNR and CDR2 is FQNEAQ in the germline V gene (reference sequence). The length of the CDR3 is 14 residues. V trimming: 5 bases; J trimming: 3 bases; junction bases outside the gene matches: 0. The CDR3 reads CASSGTSGSYEQYF. CDR3 coding DNA: TGTGCCAGCAGCGGGACTAGCGGGAGCTACGAGCAGTACTTC.

The chain carries TRBV5-1 and TRBJ2-7, with a possible D match to TRBD2 (5 bases). The CDR3 contains 15 residues. Germline V gene data show CDR1 as SGHRS and CDR2 as YFSETQ. Trimming shortened V by 1 base and J by 5 bases, and 16 bases separated the two germline ends. The DNA for the CDR3 is TGCGCCAGCAGCTTGTTTAGCGAGGCCAGCCACGAGCAGTACTTC. Residues: CASSLFSEASHEQYF.

As regards this clone: The germline gene is not matched at one end of the junction; a read error may be the cause. The chain couples TRBV28 to TRBJ2-3; the D gene is possibly TRBD1 (6 bases). The CDR3 is made up of 12 amino acids. The germline V gene encodes CDR1 MDHEN and CDR2 SYDVKM. The CDR3 sequence: CASSSGADMQYF. The CDR3 DNA is TGTGCCAGCAGCTCAGGGGCAGATATGCAGTATTTT.

The rearrangement joins TRBV5-4 to TRBJ1-1, with 7 positions matching TRBD1. Germline trimming cut 4 bases from V and 4 bases from J; bases unmatched to any gene: 10. Germline V lookup: CDR1 SGHNT, CDR2 YYREEE (reference sequence). This CDR3 is 15 amino acids long. CDR3 in amino acids: CASSPRDRGVTEAFF. The CDR3 DNA reads as TGTGCCAGCAGCCCCAGGGACAGAGGGGTCACTGAAGCTTTCTTT.

The chain employs TRBV5-4 and TRBJ2-2; the match to TRBD2 covers 9 bases. Losses at the gene ends were 0 bases for V and 6 bases for J; bases not matched to a gene: 6. This CDR3 spans 16 amino acids. Germline CDR1 is SGHNT and CDR2 is YYREEE (reference sequence). The chain's CDR3 is CASSLGGLAGPGELFF. The CDR3 DNA reads TGTGCCAGCAGCTTGGGGGGACTAGCTGGCCCCGGGGAGCTGTTTTTT. The full variable domain, its missing parts supplied by reference TRBV5-4 and TRBJ2-2, is ETGVTQSPTHLIKTRGQQVTLRCSSQSGHNTVSWYQQALGQGPQFIFQYYREEENGRGNFPPRFSGLQFPNYSSELNVNALELDDSALYLCASSLGGLAGPGELFFGEGSRLTVL.

This clone appeared a single time. The CDR3, as DNA: TGTGCCAGCAGCGTAGACGGCGGGAGGGCCGGGGAGCAGTTCTTC. Amino acids: CASSVDGGRAGEQFF. The V call is TRBV9, the J call TRBJ2-1; 9 bases fit TRBD2. The CDR3 length is 15 residues. V dropped 0 bases and J dropped 10; count of bases not matched to a gene: 8. The germline V gene encodes CDR1 SGDLS and CDR2 YYNGEE.

V usage is TRBV10-1 and J usage is TRBJ2-2; weak D call: TRBD2 (6 bases). Trimming removed 9 bases from V and 0 bases from J, with 11 bases in between. The CDR3 totals 14 residues. CDR1 is WNHNN, CDR2 SYGVQD, per germline (reference sequence). The CDR3 region has the DNA TGCGCCAGTAGAGCGGGCCCGAACACCGGGGAGCTGTTTTTT. Encoded protein: CASRAGPNTGELFF.

V usage is TRBV7-2 and J usage is TRBJ1-1; D is unresolved. The CDR3 is 13 amino acids. Germline V gene sequence: CDR1 SGHTA, CDR2 FQGNSA. V lost 1 base to trimming and J lost 6 bases, with 9 bases between them. The CDR3 is CASSLESRAEAFF. The CDR3 nucleotides are TGTGCCAGCAGCTTAGAGAGTAGGGCTGAAGCTTTCTTT.

The rearrangement uses TRBV5-8 and TRBJ1-2, with a weak D call TRBD1 (5 bases). CDR1 SGHTS and CDR2 YDEGEE come from the germline V gene. This CDR3 has 13 residues. Trimming pared 4 bases from V and 4 bases from J, leaving 11 bases between. The CDR3 DNA reads TGTGCCAGCAGCCTGGGACGGATCTATGGCTACACCTTC. Protein sequence: CASSLGRIYGYTF. The variable domain in full, with the rest retrieved from reference TRBV5-8 and TRBJ1-2, is EAGVTQSPTHLIKTRGQQATLRCSPISGHTSVYWYQQALGLGLQFLLWYDEGEERNRGNFPPRFSGRQFPNYSSELNVNALELEDSALYLCASSLGRIYGYTFGSGTRLTVV.